This T cell receptor (beta chain) was captured in a study of T cell repertoires in cytomegalovirus infection (dated by TCRdb to the late 2010s). For the wider study: Donor HLA type was relevant to the analysis, because carriage of CMV infection together with the matching HLA type was indicated by public TCR beta signatures.

This clonotype was counted at least ten times. Its cognate antigen has yet to be identified. No quality values exist for individual bases; no much larger clone is one base distant. Study-wide findings and limitations: The ex vivo response was dominated by HLA-C-restricted CMV-specific TCR beta clonotypes, which also provided the single most frequent clonotype in two of eight donors. Cumulative frequency of public TCR beta family members discriminated carriers of CMV infection plus the relevant HLA type in this cohort and an independent approximately 350-donor cohort.

The CDR3, cysteine through phenylalanine, is 13 amino acids long. The kept DNA is CDR3 alone, 39 bases in frame from the first base. CDR1 is given as SNHLY and CDR2 as FYNNEI, both from the germline V gene. Unmatched junction bases come to 3, with V trimmed by 6 bases and J by 6 bases. Sequenced on an Illumina HiSeq 1500. TCRdb took the public reads, trimmed them with fastp at Q25, ran MiXCR for clone calling and kept in-frame beta chains. CDR3 protein sequences are deduplicated, and each keeps its most common genes and DNA. In this sample the table shows about 230,000 distinct CDR3 sequences, 20% to 25% of which occur a single time. The ten largest clonotypes hold 18% of the sample.

The receptor was isolated from a human donor in good health (CMV status not recorded). Some clones in this sample may be carry-over from other donors' samples. The receptor chain draws on TRBV2 and TRBJ1-1, and TRBD1 matches 11 of the central bases. The sample was CD8+ T cells from PBMCs. In nucleotides, the sequence is TGTGCCAGCAGGGACAGGGGGCGATCTGAAGCTTTCTTT. This translates into CASRDRGRSEAFF.